The rows below give T cell receptor beta chains drawn from one sample of a study of early T cells in non-severe SARS-CoV-2 infection. TCRdb processed the 5' RACE reads anew with MiXCR; each CDR3 protein has one entry. The top ten clones hold approximately 6% of a sample with 40,000 or so distinct CDR3 sequences, roughly 5.7% of them seen once. The material was whole blood, obtained at baseline. The receptor set was obtained from an adult who was a healthcare worker with PCR-confirmed SARS-CoV-2 infection or an uninfected control (not recorded which). CDR3s include the opening cysteine and the closing phenylalanine or tryptophan. D genes are given only for firm matches. Rows give clone size only sometimes, using once, few, many, or a class for an expanded clone.

>few|TRBV25-1|-|TRBJ1-1
CASSEWKGGSTEAFF
TGTGCCAGCAGTGAATGGAAAGGGGGGAGCACTGAAGCTTTCTTT
>few|TRBV29-1|TRBD1|TRBJ2-4
CSVAAGTGDSKNIQYF
TGCAGCGTTGCGGCTGGGACAGGGGACTCCAAAAACATTCAGTACTTC
>few|TRBV20-1|-|TRBJ2-1
CSATRNNEQFF
TGCAGTGCTACCCGAAATAATGAGCAGTTCTTC
>many|TRBV30|-|TRBJ1-2
CAWSPQGAIYGYTF
TGTGCCTGGAGTCCCCAGGGCGCGATCTATGGCTACACCTTC
>many|TRBV10-3|TRBD1|TRBJ1-5
CAIREDRVGQPQHF
TGTGCCATCAGGGAGGACAGGGTCGGGCAGCCCCAGCATTTT
>-|TRBV18|TRBD1|TRBJ1-4
CASSGQVKEKLFF
TGTGCCAGCTCGGGACAGGTTAAGGAAAAACTGTTTTTT
>-|TRBV12-3/TRBV12-4|-|TRBJ1-4
CASSRHTLPNEKLFF
TGTGCCAGCAGCCGCCACACTCTACCTAATGAAAAACTGTTTTTT
>many|TRBV4-1|TRBD1|TRBJ2-6
CASSHLGQLSGANVLTF
TGCGCCAGCAGCCACCTGGGACAGCTCTCTGGGGCCAACGTCCTGACTTTC
>many|TRBV7-6|TRBD2|TRBJ2-1
CASSPLGEGSYNEQFF
TGTGCCAGCAGCCCGCTCGGGGAGGGTTCCTACAATGAGCAGTTCTTC
>many|TRBV20-1|-|TRBJ2-7
CSARERVPYEQYF
TGCAGTGCTAGAGAACGGGTTCCCTACGAGCAGTACTTC
>-|TRBV6-1|-|TRBJ2-2
CASSEMNYGELFF
TGTGCCAGCAGTGAAATGAACTACGGGGAGCTGTTTTTT
>many|TRBV20-1|TRBD2|TRBJ2-3
CSAVRLAGTDTQYF
TGCAGTGCTGTTCGACTAGCGGGCACAGATACGCAGTATTTT
>many|TRBV3-1|TRBD1|TRBJ2-1
CASSQGPDRANEQFF
TGTGCCAGCAGCCAAGGACCGGACAGGGCGAATGAGCAGTTCTTC
>few|TRBV5-1|-|TRBJ2-1
CASQRNNEQFF
TGCGCCAGCCAAAGGAATAATGAGCAGTTCTTC
>many|TRBV6-5|TRBD2|TRBJ2-7
CASSYSGRAEQYF
TGTGCCAGCAGTTACTCCGGGAGGGCTGAGCAGTACTTC
>many|TRBV29-1|TRBD1|TRBJ1-1
CSVEEHRGRSTEAFF
TGCAGCGTTGAAGAACACAGGGGGCGAAGCACTGAAGCTTTCTTT
>many|TRBV19|-|TRBJ2-1
CASRSGRSYNEQFF
TGTGCCAGTAGAAGCGGGCGGTCCTACAATGAGCAGTTCTTC
>many|TRBV2|-|TRBJ2-1
CATLGPIGEQFF
TGTGCCACACTAGGGCCTATAGGTGAGCAGTTCTTC
>-|TRBV11-2|-|TRBJ1-1
CASSKGDVNTEAFF
TGTGCCAGCAGCAAAGGGGATGTGAACACTGAAGCTTTCTTT
>many|TRBV18|-|TRBJ2-1
CASSPSNQRGEQFF
TGTGCCAGCTCACCCAGCAATCAGAGGGGTGAGCAGTTCTTC
>many|TRBV27|TRBD2|TRBJ2-1
CASSSGLAGAREQFF
TGTGCCAGCAGTTCTGGACTAGCGGGAGCCCGAGAGCAGTTCTTC
>-|TRBV7-2|-|TRBJ1-5
CASSLFSTGGTDQPQHF
TGTGCCAGCAGTCTTTTCTCTACGGGCGGAACGGATCAGCCCCAGCATTTT
>-|TRBV5-1|-|TRBJ2-1
CASSLSGRNEQFF
TGCGCCAGCAGCTTGTCAGGGAGAAATGAGCAGTTCTTC
>many|TRBV10-2|-|TRBJ2-3
CASKDPLDTQYF
TGCGCCAGCAAGGACCCTCTCGATACGCAGTATTTT
>many|TRBV10-3|-|TRBJ2-3
CASSPGRVGVTDTQYF
TGTGCCAGCTCGCCTGGGAGAGTGGGGGTCACAGATACGCAGTATTTT
>many|TRBV5-5|-|TRBJ1-5
CASSLGMGNQPQHF
TGTGCCAGCAGCTTGGGGATGGGCAATCAGCCCCAGCATTTT
>many|TRBV20-1|TRBD2|TRBJ2-1
CSAINSGRAYNEQFF
TGCAGTGCTATAAATAGCGGGAGGGCCTACAATGAGCAGTTCTTC
>many|TRBV5-1|-|TRBJ1-1
CASSLARGFGTEAFF
TGCGCCAGCAGCTTGGCACGGGGGTTTGGTACTGAAGCTTTCTTT
>many|TRBV29-1|-|TRBJ1-2
CSVPWRGNYGYTF
TGCAGCGTCCCATGGAGGGGGAACTATGGCTACACCTTC
>many|TRBV4-1|TRBD2|TRBJ2-7
CASSPTWTSRYEQYF
TGCGCCAGCAGCCCGACCTGGACTAGCCGCTACGAGCAGTACTTC
>many|TRBV12-3/TRBV12-4|-|TRBJ2-3
CASSFHTQYF
TGTGCCAGCAGTTTTCATACGCAGTATTTT